One T cell receptor beta chain is described in this entry. Its antigen is currently unknown. This sample stems from a study of shared clonotypes between healthy human individuals. As for the study in general: Researchers assigned three CD4 naive, three CD4 memory, two CD8 naive and one CD8 memory plate to each donor. The study, taken as a whole, reports: Generation probabilities were higher for clonotypes shared across all four sorted-subset donors than for unshared ones.

The V and J ends lost 0 bases and 2 bases respectively, with 8 bases between them. The length of the CDR3 is 14 residues. Germline loops: CDR1 SGHRS, CDR2 YFSETQ. Sequencing used immunoSEQ multiplex PCR; TCRdb keeps in-frame clones, though not all of them. The table records 2 million to 2.5 million clones, 90% to 97% of them present only once. This chain joins TRBV5-1 and TRBJ1-1; a possible D gene is TRBD1 (5 bases). The specimen sequenced was naive CD4+ T cells sorted from blood. Subset indicated: CD45RA+ positively selected. This clonotype was sampled from a man aged 18 to 35 in good health. CDR3 region: CASSLAGKNTEAFF. CDR3 bases: TGCGCCAGCAGCTTGGCAGGGAAAAACACTGAAGCTTTCTTT. The variable domain in full, with the rest retrieved from reference TRBV5-1 and TRBJ1-1, is KAGVTQTPRYLIKTRGQQVTLSCSPISGHRSVSWYQQTPGQGLQFLFEYFSETQRNKGNFPGRFSGRQFSNSRSEMNVSTLELGDSALYLCASSLAGKNTEAFFGQGTRLTVV.